This T cell receptor beta chain was found in a study of PD-L1 blockade in urothelial cancer. The table came from immunoSEQ multiplex PCR; TCRdb's copy has only in-frame clones and leaves some out. The table has about 52,000 clones, 84% seen once. The patients had locally advanced or metastatic urothelial carcinoma. Germline loops: CDR1 MGHRA, CDR2 YSYEKL. CDR3 length equals 18 residues. Trimming took 4 bases from V and 5 from J; bases not matched to a gene: 14. The chain recombines TRBV4-1 with TRBJ2-1; TRBD1 matches 10 bases. This receptor was taken from a man in his forties or fifties with urothelial cancer. The specimen comprised PBMCs, sampled around atezolizumab (anti-PD-L1) treatment. As DNA, the CDR3 is TGCGCCAGCAGCCTAATTGGAACCTCCGGGACAGGGGACAATGAGCAGTTCTTC. It specifies CASSLIGTSGTGDNEQFF.